This T cell receptor beta chain was profiled in a study of T-cell memory formation after mild COVID-19. Broader study findings: There was no confirmation that second-wave clones peaking on day 37 were SARS-CoV-2 specific.

Trimming took off 3 bases at V and 0 bases at J, with 11 bases between the two ends. The germline V gene encodes CDR1 SGHTA and CDR2 FQGTGA. This CDR3 has 15 amino acids. This clonotype was found a few times. The target antigen is unknown. The 5'RACE method, run with constant-segment primers, produced TCR alpha and TCR beta cDNA libraries (carrying sample barcodes and UMIs). Each CDR3 protein gets one entry after TCRdb re-called the 5' RACE reads with MiXCR. The sample has under 250,000 distinct CDR3 sequences; more than 9% are singletons. Sequences were obtained from PBMCs or a T cell subset sorted from them (not recorded which). This sequence originates from a man younger than 35 who had mild COVID-19 (a few samples of this study predate the infection). Cell type and time point are not known. This chain joins TRBV7-3 and TRBJ1-2; no definite D call. CDR3 coding DNA: TGTGCCAGCAGCTTCCAACACCATCCTAACTATGGCTACACCTTC. Protein: CASSFQHHPNYGYTF. The whole variable domain, remainder taken from reference TRBV7-3 and TRBJ1-2, is GAGVSQTPSNKVTEKGKYVELRCDPISGHTALYWYRQSLGQGPEFLIYFQGTGAADDSGLPNDRFFAVRPEGSVSTLKIQRTERGDSAVYLCASSFQHHPNYGYTFGSGTRLTVV.